These 29 T cell receptor beta chains came from one sample sequenced in a study of blood T cell repertoires in COVID-19. Repertoires were generated with immunoSEQ multiplex PCR, while TCRdb's copy carries only in-frame clones and drops some. The table includes some 220,000 clones, about four fifths detected once. Sequencing was performed on peripheral blood. These receptors came from a man aged 50 to 59 with acute or convalescent COVID-19.

The J gene is TRBJ2-7, the V gene TRBV7-6; D uncertain. The germline V gene encodes CDR1 SGHVS and CDR2 FNYEAQ. The CDR3 loop spans 15 amino acids. V lost 2 bases and J 1 base, leaving 12 bases between the germline ends. CDR3 in amino acids: CASSLSQLRSYEQYF. The CDR3 nucleotides are TGTGCCAGCAGCTTATCCCAGTTGAGGTCCTACGAGCAGTACTTC.

V gene TRBV10-3 combines with J gene TRBJ2-3; 9 bases align to TRBD1. Trimming took 0 bases from V and 4 from J; bases not matched to a gene: 8. Germline V CDR1 and CDR2: ENHRY, SYGVKD. The CDR3 has 17 amino acids. DNA of the CDR3: TGTGCCATCAGTGAGTCGAGGGGGACAGGGTCAGCAGATACGCAGTATTTT. Translating gives CAISESRGTGSADTQYF.

The chain uses TRBV5-4 and TRBJ2-1; 9 nucleotides match TRBD2. The CDR3 spans 16 residues. J was trimmed by 7 bases and V by 0 bases; bases with no gene match: 8. CDR1 is SGHNT and CDR2 is YYREEE in the germline V gene (reference sequence). CDR3: CASSLGGAGGYNEQFF. The CDR3 coding sequence is TGTGCCAGCAGCTTGGGTGGAGCGGGAGGATATAATGAGCAGTTCTTC.

The rearrangement joins TRBV11-2 to TRBJ1-1, with 8 positions matching TRBD1. V lost 5 bases to trimming and J lost 8 bases; unmatched junction nucleotides: 7. The CDR3 spans 13 residues. CDR1 is SGHAT and CDR2 is FQNNGV in the germline V gene. In DNA form, the CDR3 reads TGTGCCAGCAGCCTATTCCGGGACAGGGAAGCTTTCTTT. Encoded protein: CASSLFRDREAFF.

This chain links TRBV14 with TRBJ1-4; 7 nucleotides line up with TRBD1. Germline V gives CDR1 SGHDN, CDR2 FVKESK. This CDR3 is 13 amino acids long. V shed 6 bases and J 5 bases; nucleotides not matched to a gene: 3. CDR3 DNA: TGTGCCAGCAGAAGGGGGCAGAATGAAAAACTGTTTTTT. Amino acids: CASRRGQNEKLFF.

This chain links TRBV28 with TRBJ2-7, with D maybe TRBD2 (6 bases). This CDR3 is 14 amino acids long. Germline CDR1 is MDHEN and CDR2 is SYDVKM. The V end lost 8 bases, the J end lost 2 bases, and 16 bases lay between the germline ends. CDR3 nucleotides: TGTGCCAGCCGCCGTGGAGGGGCCCCCTACGAGCAGTACTTC. Translating gives CASRRGGAPYEQYF.

J is TRBJ2-7 and V is TRBV15; 14 bases fit TRBD2. V shed 3 bases and J 3 bases; nucleotides not matched to a gene: 4. Germline CDR1 is LNHNV and CDR2 is YYDKDF (reference sequence). This CDR3 is built from 16 residues. DNA for the CDR3: TGTGCCACCAGCAGCCCCGGGACTAGCGGGAGCTACGAGCAGTACTTC. The encoded protein is CATSSPGTSGSYEQYF. The full variable domain, completed using reference TRBV15 and TRBJ2-7, is DAMVIQNPRYQVTQFGKPVTLSCSQTLNHNVMYWYQQKSSQAPKLLFHYYDKDFNNEADTPDNFQSRRPNTSFCFLDIRSPGLGDTAMYLCATSSPGTSGSYEQYFGPGTRLTVT.

This rearrangement joins TRBV24-1 to TRBJ2-7; TRBD2 is a possible D gene (5 bases). This CDR3 is built from 14 residues. V lost 3 bases, J lost 3 bases, and 11 bases lay in between. CDR1 KGHDR and CDR2 SFDVKD come from the germline V gene. The CDR3 spells CATSDTGRGYEQYF. CDR3 sequence (DNA): TGTGCCACCAGTGATACCGGACGGGGCTACGAGCAGTACTTC.

The rearrangement uses TRBV13 and TRBJ2-7; TRBD1 agrees at 12 bases. From germline, CDR1 is PRHDT and CDR2 FYEKMQ (reference sequence). CDR3 size: 14 residues. V lost 3 bases to trimming and J lost 4 bases; unmatched junction nucleotides: 1. The CDR3 sequence: CASSLGQGAYEQYF. The CDR3, as DNA: TGTGCCAGCAGCTTGGGACAGGGGGCATACGAGCAGTACTTC.

The chain uses TRBV24-1 and TRBJ2-7, with TRBD2 matching over 11 bases. CDR1 and CDR2 (germline): KGHDR, SFDVKD. CDR3 length equals 16 residues. The junction had 5 bases not matched to a gene; V was cut back by 3 bases and J by 2 bases. The CDR3 is CATSDPGTSGTYEQYF. As DNA, the CDR3 is TGTGCCACCAGTGATCCTGGGACTAGCGGAACCTACGAGCAGTACTTC.

J is TRBJ2-7 and V is TRBV7-9; perhaps TRBD1 as D (5 bases). This CDR3 is built from 15 residues. Germline-derived CDR1 and CDR2 are SEHNR and FQNEAQ (reference sequence). Trimming cost V 2 bases and J 4 bases, with 15 bases left between them. The CDR3 DNA reads TGTGCCAGCAGCTTACTTGACAGCGCACCTTACGAGCAGTACTTC. This encodes CASSLLDSAPYEQYF.

The V call is TRBV11-3, the J call TRBJ1-3; D might be TRBD1 (6 bases). Germline CDR1 is SGHNT and CDR2 is YENEEA. The V end was cut by 2 bases, the J end by 4 bases, with 9 bases between. This CDR3 has 14 amino acids. The CDR3 sequence is CASSLSGTGNTIYF. The CDR3 DNA reads as TGTGCCAGCAGCTTATCGGGGACAGGAAACACCATATATTTT. Full variable domain (remainder filled in from reference TRBV11-3 and TRBJ1-3): EAGVVQSPRYKIIEKKQPVAFWCNPISGHNTLYWYLQNLGQGPELLIRYENEEAVDDSQLPKDRFSAERLKGVDSTLKIQPAELGDSAVYLCASSLSGTGNTIYFGEGSWLTVV.

This clone was counted once. The chain carries TRBV5-1 and TRBJ1-4; a possible D gene is TRBD1 (6 bases). This CDR3 spans 15 amino acids. The germline V gene has CDR1 SGHRS and CDR2 YFSETQ. Trimming left V 4 bases short and J 7 bases short, with 17 bases between. CDR3 region: CASSPSGQPPEKLFF. CDR3 bases: TGCGCCAGCAGCCCTTCCGGACAGCCCCCTGAAAAACTGTTTTTT.

The V gene is TRBV20-1, the J gene TRBJ1-2; TRBD1 is a possible D gene (6 bases). Germline-derived CDR1 and CDR2 are DFQATT and SNEGSKA (reference sequence). The V and J ends lost 3 bases and 6 bases respectively, with 11 bases between them. The CDR3 has 12 residues. CDR3 in DNA: TGCAGTGCTAGTAGGACAGCACATGGCTACACCTTC. This translates into CSASRTAHGYTF.

The chain joins TRBV3-1 (or the pseudogene TRBV3-2) to TRBJ1-2; D is ambiguous. CDR1 and CDR2 from the germline V gene are LGHDT and YNNKEL (reference sequence). Trimming left V 4 bases short and J 4 bases short, with 16 bases between. CDR3 length equals 15 residues. The CDR3, as DNA: TGTGCCAGCAGCCCCCACGAAGCCCCCGGCTATGGCTACACCTTC. Amino acid sequence: CASSPHEAPGYGYTF.

The V call is TRBV5-4, the J call TRBJ2-7; D perhaps matches TRBD2 (5 bases). Per germline, CDR1 SGHNT and CDR2 YYREEE (reference sequence). V lost 1 base and J 2 bases, leaving 10 bases between the germline ends. This CDR3 spans 14 amino acids. For the CDR3, the DNA is TGTGCCAGCAGCTTGACCGGGAATGCCTACGAGCAGTACTTC. This gives the protein CASSLTGNAYEQYF.

The chain is built from TRBV6-5 and TRBJ1-6, with no clear D. The germline V and J ends were trimmed by 6 bases and 8 bases, with 11 bases remaining between them. Germline CDR1 reads MNHEY; CDR2 reads SVGAGI. The CDR3 loop spans 13 amino acids. In DNA form, the CDR3 reads TGTGCCAGCAGGGGCGTAACTTATTCACCCCTCCACTTT. Translating gives CASRGVTYSPLHF.

This clone was seen more than once but under ten times. V and J are TRBV7-6 and TRBJ1-5; D is ambiguous. Per the germline V gene, CDR1 is SGHVS and CDR2 is FNYEAQ. Trimming stripped 5 bases from V and 7 bases from J, with 18 bases between. The CDR3 runs 15 residues. The CDR3 protein is CASSQQPGAGQPQHF. The CDR3 region has the DNA TGTGCCAGCAGCCAGCAACCGGGAGCCGGCCAGCCCCAGCATTTT.

The chain links TRBV3-1 (or the pseudogene TRBV3-2) to TRBJ2-3, with TRBD2 as a possible D gene (6 bases). This CDR3 is 15 amino acids long. Germline V lookup: CDR1 LGHDT, CDR2 YNNKEL (reference sequence). V was cut by 4 bases and J by 3 bases, with 14 bases left in between. The chain's CDR3 is CASSRRGLPTDTQYF. The DNA of the CDR3 is TGTGCCAGCAGCCGAAGGGGACTTCCTACAGATACGCAGTATTTT.

V is TRBV7-3 and J is TRBJ1-1; 7 positions match TRBD1. This CDR3 comprises 17 residues. With 2 bases clipped from V and 1 base from J, the junction kept 10 bases outside the gene matches. Germline V gene data show CDR1 as SGHTA and CDR2 as FQGTGA. The CDR3 DNA sequence: TGTGCCAGCAGCTTAGGGCCGACAGGGAAAACGAACACTGAAGCTTTCTTT. The encoded protein is CASSLGPTGKTNTEAFF.

The table lists this clone with a few counts. The CDR3 protein is CAWKGSETGELFF. The CDR3 DNA is TGTGCCTGGAAGGGTAGCGAGACCGGGGAGCTGTTTTTT. The chain links TRBV30 to TRBJ2-2; D may be TRBD2 (5 bases). CDR1 GTSNPN and CDR2 SVGIG come from the germline V gene (reference sequence). The CDR3 is made up of 13 amino acids. V lost 4 bases and J 5 bases, leaving 11 bases between the germline ends.

The chain couples TRBV10-2 to TRBJ2-7, with 14 nucleotides matching TRBD2. The CDR3 covers 19 residues. V was pared by 6 bases and J by 7 bases, with 20 bases of the junction left unmatched. CDR1 WSHSY and CDR2 SAAADI come from the germline V gene. The CDR3 region is CASRTGTSGRGDLFREQYF. The CDR3 DNA reads as TGCGCCAGCAGAACCGGGACTAGCGGGAGAGGTGACCTTTTTAGGGAGCAGTACTTC.

The chain carries TRBV6-5 and TRBJ1-1, with D tentatively TRBD1 (5 bases). CDR1 is MNHEY and CDR2 is SVGAGI in the germline V gene. Trimming took off 6 bases at V and 7 bases at J, with 15 bases between the two ends. CDR3 size: 13 residues. Written as DNA, the CDR3 is TGTGCCAGCAGACCGACAGAGGTCCATGAAGCTTTCTTT. This codes for CASRPTEVHEAFF.

This clone was counted a few times. The chain recombines TRBV19 with TRBJ2-2, with no clear D. Germline assignment: CDR1 LNHDA and CDR2 SQIVND (reference sequence). V was pared by 7 bases and J by 7 bases, with 4 bases between. The CDR3 contains 10 residues. In DNA, the CDR3 is TGTGCCAGTAAGCACGGGGAGCTGTTTTTT. The encoded protein is CASKHGELFF.

The chain carries TRBV2 and TRBJ2-7, with 9 bases aligning to TRBD1. Per germline, CDR1 SNHLY and CDR2 FYNNEI. CDR3 length equals 15 residues. V lost 0 bases, J lost 5 bases, and 5 bases stayed unmatched. DNA of the CDR3: TGTGCCAGCAGTGAAGCGGGAGACAGGGGGGACGAGCAGTACTTC. This gives the protein CASSEAGDRGDEQYF.

This clone was detected only once. J is TRBJ1-3 and V is TRBV5-6, with 8 bases lining up with TRBD1. The CDR3 sequence is 16 residues long. The J segment lost 0 bases and the V segment lost 4 bases, leaving 6 bases of the junction unmatched. Germline CDR1 SGHDT, CDR2 YYEEEE. This chain's CDR3 is CASSPWTGPSGNTIYF. The CDR3 region has the DNA TGTGCCAGCAGCCCATGGACAGGGCCCTCTGGAAACACCATATATTTT.

The rearrangement uses TRBV28 and TRBJ2-7; 10 bases fit TRBD1. Per germline, CDR1 MDHEN and CDR2 SYDVKM. With 6 bases clipped from V and 5 bases from J, the junction kept 10 bases outside the gene matches. This CDR3 spans 15 amino acids. The CDR3 DNA is TGTGCCAGCAGCCCCGCCGGGACAGGGGACCACGAGCAGTACTTC. It translates to CASSPAGTGDHEQYF.

This clone showed up just a few times. The chain combines TRBV24-1 with TRBJ2-1; 9 bases match TRBD2. Losses at the gene ends were 4 bases for V and 0 bases for J; bases not matched to a gene: 0. CDR3 size: 15 residues. Germline assignment: CDR1 KGHDR and CDR2 SFDVKD. CDR3 DNA sequence: TGTGCCACCAGTGAGACTAGCGGCTCCTACAATGAGCAGTTCTTC. This translates into CATSETSGSYNEQFF.

The chain has TRBV27 and TRBJ1-6; the match to TRBD1 covers 7 bases. The CDR3 loop spans 14 amino acids. V dropped 8 bases and J dropped 9; count of bases not matched to a gene: 10. Germline loops: CDR1 MNHEY, CDR2 SMNVEV (reference sequence). In nucleotides, the CDR3 is TGTGCCAGCGGGGGACAGAGGGGGACTTCACCCCTCCACTTT. Protein product: CASGGQRGTSPLHF.